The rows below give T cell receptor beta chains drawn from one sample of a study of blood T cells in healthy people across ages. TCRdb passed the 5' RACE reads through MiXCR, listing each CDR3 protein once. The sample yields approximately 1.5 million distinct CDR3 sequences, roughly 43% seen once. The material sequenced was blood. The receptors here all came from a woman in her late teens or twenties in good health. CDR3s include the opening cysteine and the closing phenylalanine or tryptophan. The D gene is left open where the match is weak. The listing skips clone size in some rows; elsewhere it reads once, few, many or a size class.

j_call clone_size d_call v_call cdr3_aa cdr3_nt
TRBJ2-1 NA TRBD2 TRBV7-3 CASSSQTMTSGISYNEQFF TGTGCCAGCAGCTCCCAAACTATGACTAGCGGGATATCCTACAATGAGCAGTTCTTC
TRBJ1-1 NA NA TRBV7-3 CASSLNSGRTEAFF TGTGCCAGCAGCTTAAATTCAGGTCGCACTGAAGCTTTCTTT
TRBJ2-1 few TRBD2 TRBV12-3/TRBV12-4 CASRSSGGAGNEQFF TGTGCCAGCAGGTCAAGCGGGGGGGCTGGAAATGAGCAGTTCTTC
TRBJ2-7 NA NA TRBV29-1 CSVGLHGNNEQYF TGCAGCGTTGGATTGCACGGGAACAATGAGCAGTACTTC
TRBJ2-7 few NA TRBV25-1 CASSQTGTLTYEQYF TGTGCCAGCAGCCAAACAGGGACCCTAACCTACGAGCAGTACTTC
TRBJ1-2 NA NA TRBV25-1 CASSGGRGGHGYTF TGCGCCAGCAGTGGCGGCAGGGGAGGGCATGGCTACACCTTC
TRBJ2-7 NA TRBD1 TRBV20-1 CSARTRDRAYNEQYF TGCAGTGCTAGAACCCGGGACAGAGCCTACAATGAGCAGTACTTC
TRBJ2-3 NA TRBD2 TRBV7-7 CASSSGLARSTDTQYF TGTGCTAGCAGCTCAGGACTAGCGAGGAGCACAGATACGCAGTATTTT
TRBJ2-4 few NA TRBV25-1 CASSADSANIQYF TGTGCCAGCAGTGCTGACAGTGCGAACATTCAGTACTTC
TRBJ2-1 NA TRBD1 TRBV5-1 CASSRDRWGEQFF TGCGCCAGCAGTCGGGACAGGTGGGGTGAGCAGTTCTTC
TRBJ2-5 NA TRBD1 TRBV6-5 CASSYGTGGSKQYF TGTGCCAGCAGTTATGGGACAGGGGGGTCGAAGCAGTACTTC
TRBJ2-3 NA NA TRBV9 CASSVGVGSTSTGTQYF TGTGCCAGCAGCGTGGGGGTTGGCAGTACTAGCACAGGTACGCAGTATTTT
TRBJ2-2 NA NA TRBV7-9 CASSQTWVNTGELFF TGTGCCAGCAGTCAGACTTGGGTGAACACCGGGGAGCTGTTTTTT
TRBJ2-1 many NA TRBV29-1 CSPVGPGYNEQFF TGCAGCCCCGTGGGTCCGGGCTACAATGAGCAGTTCTTC
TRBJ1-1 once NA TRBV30 CAWSAWMNTEAFF TGTGCCTGGAGTGCTTGGATGAACACTGAAGCTTTCTTT